The text below deals with one TCR beta chain. Antigen unknown. The sample originates from a study of OX40 agonist ivuxolimab in advanced cancers. Study at large: The dose-escalation cohort had hepatocellular carcinoma, melanoma, renal cell or head and neck cancer. A male proportion of over 70% was recorded, with mean age around 60 years and range about 23 to 80. Findings of the study overall: CD4+ T cells averaged fewer expanded clones than CD8+ T cells. Nonresponders, in some cases, also had low normalized T-cell clonal expansion.

Sequenced by immunoSEQ multiplex PCR; TCRdb stores in-frame clones only, minus some. The sample lists around 72,000 clones, over 75% occurring once. The sequencing used CD4+ or CD8+ T cells sorted from blood, collected in a trial of the OX40 agonist ivuxolimab. This clonotype originated in an adult with an advanced solid tumor such as melanoma, head and neck, liver or kidney cancer.

The CDR3 nucleotides are TGCAGCGTTGAAGATCCACTGGGTTCTGGCACAGATACGCAGTATTTT. As protein: CSVEDPLGSGTDTQYF. The gene calls are TRBV29-1 and TRBJ2-3; D is ambiguous. The germline gives CDR1 SQVTM, CDR2 ANQGSEA. CDR3 length equals 16 residues. The germline V and J ends were trimmed by 0 bases and 1 base, with 14 bases remaining between them.